The 10 T cell receptor beta chains below come from one sample, sequenced in a study of T cells in Graves' hyperthyroidism and ophthalmopathy. It was RNA transcripts that yielded the amplified TCR beta CDR3 regions. During a first-round RT-PCR of the TCR CDR3, the HTBI primer set was used. TCRdb re-called the multiplex PCR reads through MiXCR, storing one row per CDR3 protein. In the table there are 300,000 to 450,000 distinct CDR3 sequences, less than 15% of which are singletons. Sequenced: blood. Receptor source: a man aged 25 to 40 with Graves' hyperthyroidism that later progressed to Graves' ophthalmopathy.

This clonotype was counted a few times. The chain employs TRBV11-2 and TRBJ2-3; no firm D call. Germline assignment: CDR1 SGHAT and CDR2 FQNNGV. This CDR3 contains 14 residues. Trimming took 0 bases from V and 5 from J, leaving 9 bases between them. The CDR3: CASSLDVRGDTQYF. For the CDR3, the DNA is TGTGCCAGCAGCTTAGATGTACGAGGAGATACGCAGTATTTT.

The gene calls are TRBV7-9 and TRBJ1-3; D gene ambiguous. The CDR3 totals 15 residues. CDR1 is SEHNR, CDR2 FQNEAQ, per germline (reference sequence). Trimming pared 4 bases from V and 0 bases from J, leaving 10 bases between. The CDR3 loop is CASSSGRSSGNTIYF. CDR3 nucleotide sequence: TGTGCCAGCAGCTCCGGACGGAGCTCTGGAAACACCATATATTTT.

Many counts were recorded for this clonotype. The chain is built from TRBV7-8 and TRBJ1-5; D possibly corresponds to TRBD1 (6 bases). Germline values: CDR1 SGHVS, CDR2 FQNEAQ. Trimming removed 4 bases from V and 3 bases from J, with 10 bases in between. The CDR3 length is 14 residues. The CDR3 sequence is CASSSGQYNQPQHF. As DNA, the CDR3 is TGTGCCAGCAGCTCAGGACAGTACAATCAGCCCCAGCATTTT.

This clonotype was observed at least ten times. The V call is TRBV6-1, the J call TRBJ2-1; 8 bases agree with TRBD2. The CDR3 sequence is 15 residues long. The J segment lost 3 bases and the V segment lost 8 bases, leaving 9 bases of the junction unmatched. The germline V gene encodes CDR1 MNHNS and CDR2 SASEGT. CDR3 DNA sequence: TGTGCCAGCTCCGAGCCCGGGGGGGTCTACAATGAGCAGTTCTTC. This codes for CASSEPGGVYNEQFF.

The rearrangement links TRBV11-2 to TRBJ2-5; 9 nucleotides align to TRBD2. This CDR3 spans 16 amino acids. V lost 5 bases and J lost 2; bases outside the gene matches: 9. CDR1 is SGHAT, CDR2 FQNNGV, per germline. The CDR3 coding sequence is TGTGCCAGCAGCCCTAAGACTAGCGGAAAACAAGAGACCCAGTACTTC. Translated: CASSPKTSGKQETQYF.

This clonotype was observed at least ten times. The genes are TRBV20-1 and TRBJ1-2; 9 nucleotides agree with TRBD1. This CDR3 is 14 amino acids long. J was trimmed by 7 bases and V by 0 bases; bases with no gene match: 6. Germline-derived CDR1 and CDR2 are DFQATT and SNEGSKA (reference sequence). The CDR3 sequence: CSAREGQGGGGYTF. The CDR3 nucleotides are TGCAGTGCTAGAGAGGGACAGGGTGGGGGTGGCTACACCTTC.

This clonotype was seen ten or more times. The rearrangement links TRBV11-3 to TRBJ2-5, with 8 bases identical to TRBD2. The ends lost 3 bases at V and 5 bases at J; junction bases unmatched: 11. This CDR3 contains 16 residues. CDR1 SGHNT and CDR2 YENEEA come from the germline V gene. CDR3 amino acids: CASSFDGGGPRETQYF. The CDR3, as DNA: TGTGCCAGCAGCTTTGACGGGGGGGGCCCGCGGGAGACCCAGTACTTC. The complete variable domain, with remaining parts taken from reference TRBV11-3 and TRBJ2-5, reads EAGVVQSPRYKIIEKKQPVAFWCNPISGHNTLYWYLQNLGQGPELLIRYENEEAVDDSQLPKDRFSAERLKGVDSTLKIQPAELGDSAVYLCASSFDGGGPRETQYFGPGTRLLVL.

At least ten counts were recorded for this clonotype. The chain carries TRBV7-2 and TRBJ1-2, with a tentative D call TRBD1 (5 bases). Germline V gene lookup returns CDR1 SGHTA and CDR2 FQGNSA. Trimming took 1 base from V and 4 from J, leaving 13 bases between them. CDR3 size: 15 residues. The CDR3 loop reads CASSLVSGNPYGYTF. CDR3 sequence (DNA): TGTGCCAGCAGCTTAGTCTCAGGGAATCCCTATGGCTACACCTTC.

This clonotype was counted a single time. The V call is TRBV7-9, the J call TRBJ2-2, with 8 bases matching TRBD2. Germline CDR1 SEHNR, CDR2 FQNEAQ (reference sequence). This CDR3 spans 14 amino acids. Trimming cost V 5 bases and J 9 bases; bases outside gene matches: 8. The CDR3 DNA reads TGTGCCAGCAGCCTTAGCGGGGCCGGTTGGGAGCTGTTTTTT. Protein product: CASSLSGAGWELFF.

This clonotype occurred many times. The chain has TRBV12-3 or TRBV12-4 and TRBJ1-5; no firm D call. V gave up 4 bases and J gave up 0 bases, with 10 bases separating them. The CDR3 contains 15 residues. The CDR3 DNA reads TGTGCCAGCAGTTCAAGGCGTTCTAGCAATCAGCCCCAGCATTTT. It encodes CASSSRRSSNQPQHF.